These T cell receptor beta chains were read from a single sample in a study of beta chain features in type 1 diabetes. Using immunoSEQ multiplex PCR, the repertoire was profiled, and TCRdb retains in-frame clones only, with some absent. The data show about 370,000 clones, roughly 16% seen once. Sequenced: naive CD4+ T cells from blood. Every receptor here comes from a woman aged 18-35 years in good health. Both conserved end residues are part of each CDR3.

v_call,cdr3_aa
TRBV29-1,CSVVDRGETQYF
TRBV20-1,CSAAKPDTQYF
TRBV29-1,CSVRQSTGELFF
TRBV30,CAWSVLGWQYF
TRBV2,CASSDRSKTQYF
TRBV7-9,CASSSIPLNEKLFF
TRBV9,CASSDQQGVKNIQYF
TRBV30,CAWSQYLTGGQPQHF
TRBV18,CASSPGLFTGELFF
TRBV7-9,CASSFEIYYGYTF
TRBV18,CASTRPQETQYF
TRBV30,CAWSGGAEQYF
TRBV28,CASSLLYPYEQYF
TRBV9,CASSDETRGSLAKNIQYF
TRBV5-1,CASSLGLYNEQFF
TRBV27,CASSWDRGSTGELFF
TRBV30,CAWAGELMGEQYF
TRBV29-1,CSVDQGAHSGYGYTF
TRBV6-5,CASSFQGYGTGELFF
TRBV28,CASMYGDSGANVLTF
TRBV30,CAWSVIRGAETQYF
TRBV19,CASIGQLTGELFF
TRBV4-2,CASSQGQGVDDEQYF
TRBV29-1,CSVSISTGAEQYF
TRBV5-1,CASSPAEVGGSRWKTQYF
TRBV7-3,CASSAGAWDTEAFF
TRBV28,CASSPGQYGYTF
TRBV18,CASSRAGANYGYTF
TRBV28,CASLQGDEQYF
TRBV6-5,CASSSWTGGLDNEQFF
TRBV9,CASSVADRDDGYTF
TRBV5-6,CASSFLSFSGANVLTF
TRBV6-4,CASSGTSHTQYF
TRBV9,CASSVVGEGNEQFF
TRBV27,CASSRSGTGVQRSNQPQHF
TRBV27,CASRGTGTLQYF
TRBV27,CASSLAGQQNYGYTF
TRBV7-9,CASSLTNFVLGAFF
TRBV5-1,CASAEVAGNQETQYF
TRBV2,CASSRTSGKTEQYF
TRBV30,CAWSQGSGYTF
TRBV9,CASSVGPSGATDTQYF
TRBV7-2,CASSRREFYEQYF
TRBV10-3,CAISAGTGRYNEQFF
TRBV4-3,CASSHGLAGETQYF
TRBV25-1,CASNFGGTDTQYF